This TCR beta chain comes out of a study of blood T cell repertoires in COVID-19. Study summary: Acute and convalescent COVID-19 specimens originated in the United States, Italy and Spain.

V lost 0 bases and J lost 1, with 8 bases in between. CDR1 is SGHNT and CDR2 is YYREEE in the germline V gene (reference sequence). The CDR3 is 15 residues long. Sequencing used immunoSEQ multiplex PCR; TCRdb keeps in-frame clones, though not all of them. There are roughly 80,000 clones in the sample; around 74% occur only once, and about 10% lies in the top ten. The chain couples TRBV5-4 to TRBJ1-5; D remains ambiguous. The sequence derives from a human donor in a cohort sampled during active COVID-19. Material for sequencing was peripheral blood. CDR3: CASSLGGTSNQPQHF. The CDR3 nucleotides read TGTGCCAGCAGCTTGGGAGGTACGAGCAATCAGCCCCAGCATTTT.